Each of the 22 T cell receptor beta chains below was sequenced from the same sample in a study of PD-1 blockade in classical Hodgkin lymphoma. Sample time point: cycle 4 day 1 (C4D1), after more than 5 weeks of nivolumab. Every patient had relapsed following autologous stem cell transplantation, and cohorts differed in brentuximab vedotin exposure. Here immunoSEQ multiplex PCR was the method, and the copy in TCRdb shows in-frame clones only, minus some. This sample has about 47,000 clones, with over 70% found just once. The sequencing used peripheral blood mononuclear cells (PBMCs), collected before the fourth cycle of nivolumab. The receptor source for this set is a human donor with classical Hodgkin lymphoma.

This CDR3 reads CASSYPSGYEQYF. CDR3 DNA: TGTGCCAGCAGTTACCCCAGCGGCTACGAGCAGTACTTC. This chain connects TRBV6-5 to TRBJ2-7, with a weak D call TRBD2 (5 bases). Trimming cost V 2 bases and J 3 bases, with 8 bases left between them. The CDR3 consists of 13 residues. Germline V CDR1 and CDR2: MNHEY, SVGAGI.

V usage is TRBV2 and J usage is TRBJ2-1, with TRBD2 identical over 7 bases. Germline CDR1 SNHLY, CDR2 FYNNEI. CDR3 length: 15 amino acids. V shed 0 bases, J shed 9 bases, and the junction held 8 bases outside the gene matches. The CDR3 DNA reads TGTGCCAGCAGTGAAGCGGGAGGGCCTTACGGTGAGCAGTTCTTC. Translating gives CASSEAGGPYGEQFF.

The V and J genes are TRBV5-4 and TRBJ2-7; the D call may be TRBD1 or TRBD2 (5 bases each). The germline V and J ends were trimmed by 4 bases and 0 bases, with 11 bases remaining between them. CDR3 length: 14 amino acids. From germline, CDR1 is SGHNT and CDR2 YYREEE (reference sequence). The CDR3 DNA reads TGTGCCAGCAGCCGTGGGACCAACTCCTACGAGCAGTACTTC. This codes for CASSRGTNSYEQYF.

The chain recombines TRBV5-1 with TRBJ2-2, with D possibly TRBD1 on 6 matching bases. This CDR3 comprises 15 residues. Germline V lookup: CDR1 SGHRS, CDR2 YFSETQ. The V end was cut by 1 base, the J end by 1 base, with 8 bases between. The CDR3 protein is CASSLLGQNTGELFF. In DNA form, the CDR3 reads TGCGCCAGCAGCTTGCTGGGACAGAACACCGGGGAGCTGTTTTTT.

This sequence joins TRBV7-3 and TRBJ2-7, with D possibly being TRBD1 or TRBD2 (5 bases each). V was clipped by 5 bases and J by 0 bases, with 14 bases between them. The germline CDR1 and CDR2 sequences are SGHTA and FQGTGA. The CDR3 covers 15 residues. CDR3 coding DNA: TGTGCCAGCAGCGGTACCGGGACGGGCTCCTACGAGCAGTACTTC. The encoded protein is CASSGTGTGSYEQYF.

The chain uses TRBV10-3 and TRBJ1-1, with 7 bases matching TRBD1. The CDR3 sequence is 13 residues long. V gave up 7 bases and J gave up 3 bases; unmatched junction bases: 5. Germline values: CDR1 ENHRY, CDR2 SYGVKD. Here the CDR3 reads CAIMTGRDTEAFF. DNA of the CDR3: TGTGCCATCATGACAGGGAGGGACACTGAAGCTTTCTTT.

The chain has TRBV29-1 and TRBJ1-2; 7 positions match TRBD1. The CDR3 contains 16 residues. The germline V gene has CDR1 SQVTM and CDR2 ANQGSEA. The J segment lost 4 bases and the V segment lost 0 bases, leaving 11 bases of the junction unmatched. This CDR3 is CSVEDRRGQGSYGYTF. The CDR3 DNA reads as TGCAGCGTTGAAGATCGAAGGGGGCAGGGTAGCTATGGCTACACCTTC.

V is TRBV9 and J is TRBJ1-1; perhaps TRBD1 as D (6 bases). Germline values: CDR1 SGDLS, CDR2 YYNGEE. The CDR3 has 13 residues. Trimming took 0 bases from V and 9 from J, leaving 12 bases between them. The CDR3 here is CASSVEGGTQAFF. For the CDR3, the DNA is TGTGCCAGCAGCGTAGAGGGGGGCACACAAGCTTTCTTT.

The rearrangement uses TRBV2 and TRBJ2-7, with 9 bases matching TRBD2. Germline V gives CDR1 SNHLY, CDR2 FYNNEI. Trimming took 6 bases from V and 3 from J; bases not matched to a gene: 6. The CDR3 covers 14 residues. In DNA, the CDR3 is TGTGCCAGCAGAGTTAGCGGGAGTGGCTACGAGCAGTACTTC. Its translation: CASRVSGSGYEQYF.

V gene TRBV9 combines with J gene TRBJ1-1; D is undetermined. Trimming shortened V by 0 bases and J by 4 bases, and 16 bases separated the two germline ends. The germline V gene has CDR1 SGDLS and CDR2 YYNGEE. The CDR3 consists of 16 residues. Here the CDR3 DNA reads TGTGCCAGCAGCGTAGACATACTATCGGAGGGCACTGAAGCTTTCTTT. Its protein product is CASSVDILSEGTEAFF. The full variable domain, completed using reference TRBV9 and TRBJ1-1, is DSGVTQTPKHLITATGQRVTLRCSPRSGDLSVYWYQQSLDQGLQFLIQYYNGEERAKGNILERFSAQQFPDLHSELNLSSLELGDSALYFCASSVDILSEGTEAFFGQGTRLTVV.

The V and J genes are TRBV27 and TRBJ2-3, with D perhaps TRBD1 or TRBD2 (5 bases each). The germline V gene encodes CDR1 MNHEY and CDR2 SMNVEV (reference sequence). This CDR3 comprises 16 residues. V lost 10 bases and J lost 2, with 22 bases in between. The CDR3, as DNA: TGTGCCACCAGAACGTCGGGGCTCGTTCACACAGATACGCAGTATTTT. Protein sequence: CATRTSGLVHTDTQYF.

The CDR3 loop reads CASSRGRDRVTYEQYF. The CDR3, as DNA: TGCGCCAGCAGCCGCGGCCGGGACAGAGTAACCTACGAGCAGTACTTC. J is TRBJ2-7 and V is TRBV5-1; 7 bases agree with TRBD1. CDR3 length equals 16 residues. The germline V gene has CDR1 SGHRS and CDR2 YFSETQ. V gave up 4 bases and J gave up 2 bases; unmatched junction bases: 12.

The sample holds a few counts of this clone. V gene TRBV7-3 combines with J gene TRBJ1-3; possibly TRBD1 for D (5 bases). V was trimmed by 0 bases and J by 2 bases, leaving 8 bases between them. The CDR3 extends over 15 amino acids. Per the germline V gene, CDR1 is SGHTA and CDR2 is FQGTGA. CDR3 residues: CASSLTGATGNTIYF. CDR3 nucleotide sequence: TGTGCCAGCAGCTTAACTGGGGCTACTGGAAACACCATATATTTT.

The chain recombines TRBV6-5 with TRBJ1-1, with 7 bases identical to TRBD1. This CDR3 comprises 15 residues. The V and J ends lost 2 bases and 0 bases, in that order; junction bases with no gene match: 3. Germline lookup yields CDR1 MNHEY and CDR2 SVGAGI. CDR3 in DNA: TGTGCCAGCAGTTACCGACAGGGTTTGAACACTGAAGCTTTCTTT. Translated: CASSYRQGLNTEAFF.

The chain combines TRBV30 with TRBJ2-7, with TRBD2 as a possible D gene (5 bases). The CDR3 consists of 13 residues. V gave up 0 bases and J gave up 5 bases, with 11 bases separating them. The germline V gene has CDR1 GTSNPN and CDR2 SVGIG (reference sequence). CDR3 loop: CAWSVLGLDEQYF. As DNA, the CDR3 is TGTGCCTGGAGTGTACTAGGTTTGGACGAGCAGTACTTC.

V usage is TRBV29-1 and J usage is TRBJ1-1, with a weak D call TRBD1 (6 bases). The CDR3 spans 15 residues. Per the germline V gene, CDR1 is SQVTM and CDR2 is ANQGSEA. The V gene lost 4 bases and the J gene lost 1 base, with 16 bases spanning the gap. The CDR3 DNA reads as TGCAGCGTTGTTTTGTCGGACAGAAAGAACACTGAAGCTTTCTTT. This gives the protein CSVVLSDRKNTEAFF.

V gene TRBV5-1 combines with J gene TRBJ1-5; TRBD1 aligns across 7 bases. With 7 bases clipped from V and 4 bases from J, the junction kept 8 bases outside the gene matches. The CDR3 runs to 14 residues. The germline V gene has CDR1 SGHRS and CDR2 YFSETQ. The CDR3 protein is CASSPGTANQPQHF. The CDR3 DNA reads as TGCGCCAGCTCTCCAGGGACAGCAAATCAGCCCCAGCATTTT.

The chain recombines TRBV28 with TRBJ1-2; D may be TRBD1 (5 bases). The CDR3 is 13 residues long. Trimming took off 7 bases at V and 4 bases at J, with 13 bases between the two ends. CDR1 MDHEN and CDR2 SYDVKM come from the germline V gene. The CDR3 loop reads CASKAAGIYGYTF. CDR3 nucleotide sequence: TGTGCCAGCAAAGCGGCAGGGATCTATGGCTACACCTTC.

This sequence joins TRBV5-1 and TRBJ1-1, with 8 bases that match TRBD1. The germline V gene encodes CDR1 SGHRS and CDR2 YFSETQ. V was pared by 3 bases and J by 5 bases, with 6 bases of the junction left unmatched. The CDR3 length is 14 residues. The CDR3 region is CASSYDRGRTEAFF. CDR3 DNA sequence: TGCGCCAGCAGCTACGACAGGGGCCGGACTGAAGCTTTCTTT.

The chain has TRBV29-1 and TRBJ2-7, with D hard to call. The CDR3 sequence is 15 residues long. Germline assignment: CDR1 SQVTM and CDR2 ANQGSEA. The V and J ends lost 4 bases and 6 bases respectively, with 22 bases between them. CDR3 amino acids: CSVVVDGPLLGEQYF. CDR3 in DNA: TGCAGCGTTGTGGTGGACGGACCACTCCTGGGCGAGCAGTACTTC.

V is TRBV11-3 and J is TRBJ2-5, with a weak D call TRBD1 (8 bases). CDR3 length equals 14 residues. With 4 bases removed from V and 7 bases from J, the gap between germline ends came to 16 bases. Per germline, CDR1 SGHNT and CDR2 YENEEA. In DNA, the CDR3 is TGTGCCAGCAGCTCAACAGGGGGAGGGGGGACCCAGTACTTC. Amino acids: CASSSTGGGGTQYF.

This rearrangement joins TRBV6-5 to TRBJ2-7; D could derive from TRBD1 or TRBD2 (6 bases each). Germline loops: CDR1 MNHEY, CDR2 SVGAGI. Trimming removed 6 bases from V and 6 bases from J, with 21 bases in between. The CDR3 runs to 15 residues. CDR3 region: CASRRTRGGGTEQYF. The CDR3 nucleotides read TGTGCCAGCAGGAGAACAAGAGGAGGGGGAACCGAGCAGTACTTC.